This entry describes one TCR beta chain. This clonotype was seen many times. Its target antigen remains unknown. Base qualities were left out, and no much larger clone turns up one base away. The CDR3 measures 13 amino acids from cysteine to phenylalanine. Only the CDR3 region is kept as DNA, spanning 39 bases read in frame from base 1. Here V drops 5 bases and J drops 5 bases, and the junction holds 3 bases not matched to any gene. From the germline V gene, CDR1 is MNHEY and CDR2 is SVGEGT. The data derive from a study of prognosis after radiotherapy for stage I lung cancer (dated by TCRdb to 2020 to 2023). As for the study more broadly: Between early 2018 and January 2019, approximately 18 stage I NSCLC patients were enrolled in Nanjing, China. Enrolled patients comprised about 13 with newly diagnosed primary stage I lung tumors and a few with oligometastatic NSCLC after surgical resection of the primary tumor. Every patient was regarded as medically inoperable, because of comorbidities in some 12 cases and refusal of surgery in 6 or 7 cases. Ages in the cohort of roughly 13 men and a handful of women ranged from about 50 to 84 years, with a median of 74. More than ten patients had adenocarcinoma and over five had squamous cell carcinoma as the tumor histology. SBRT was given in 3 to 5 fractions with a biologically effective dose of at least 100 Gy, using image-guided IMRT or VMAT. SBRT was not combined with any concurrent therapy in any patient. Distant metastases were developed by four of the 19 patients after SBRT, at a median of 7 months, whereas no significant progression was observed in the other 15 patients. The study profiled peripheral blood TCR beta repertoires from stage I NSCLC patients before and after stereotactic body radiotherapy and related them to distant failure. The study took one blood sample before SBRT and one after SBRT from each of roughly 20 patients and sequenced all 40 or so samples. Broader findings and caveats from the paper: Tumor specificity of expanded TCR clones was not determined. The study was limited by the small cohort and short follow-up, and independent validation of the study findings is required. TRBV and TRBJ usage frequencies reportedly varied with metastasis status, involving two V genes at baseline and about 10 V and two J genes after SBRT. All reported P values were unadjusted for multiple comparisons. Post-SBRT Shannon entropy and its change from baseline were lower in patients who developed distant metastases; baseline Shannon entropy was not associated with metastases. After SBRT, the number of unique TCR clones decreased (median roughly 10,000 before versus several thousand after; Wilcoxon paired P=0.011).

Two rounds of multiplex PCR were used to amplify the TCR beta CDR3 region from genomic DNA. In the first round of PCR, primers specific to each TRBV and TRBJ gene were used, and the primer sequences are filed in Chinese patent CN105087789A. Universal primers were used in the second PCR round. The Roche High Pure PCR Template Preparation Kit was used to extract genomic DNA from frozen PBMCs. The libraries underwent paired-end sequencing with 151 bp reads on an Illumina HiSeq 3000. Concerning the study's data processing: CutAdapt was used to remove raw reads lacking the multiplex PCR primer sequences. High-quality paired reads were merged into contigs with PEAR. TRB V, D and J gene segments were assigned to each contig with MiXCR by alignment to reference sequences. CDR3 sequences were clustered by base quality and sequence similarity to remove sequencing errors. Diversity was measured as Shannon entropy normalized by the natural log of productive TCR sequence number. To get clonality, Shannon entropy was divided by the natural log of the number of unique clonotypes, and that result was subtracted from one. Using the Youden index from ROC curves, the researchers picked the repertoire-metric cut-offs for progression-free survival, and all analyses were carried out in R 3.5.3. TCRdb cleaned the public reads at Q25 with fastp, built clones with MiXCR and kept in-frame beta chains. Entries are consolidated by CDR3 protein sequence, retaining the most common genes and DNA. These V and J calls derive from TCRdb rather than the authors' analysis. The table for this sample lists fewer than 35,000 distinct CDR3 sequences; around 31% of them were counted only once. The ten largest clones capture 9.5% to 13% of the sample.

All patients had node-negative disease on CT and PET/CT, and none had a history of other malignancies or prior chemotherapy or radiotherapy. At each of two time points, roughly 6.5 milliliters of peripheral venous blood were collected in EDTA tubes. PBMCs were isolated by Ficoll-Paque Plus density-gradient centrifugation. Samples were stored at -80°C immediately after collection until analysis. The chain couples TRBV6-2 or TRBV6-3 to TRBJ2-5, with 9 central nucleotides matching TRBD2. This receptor was obtained from a donor aged 50 or older with non-small cell lung cancer. The source material was PBMCs, sampled before or after stereotactic body radiation therapy (not recorded which). The DNA sequence follows: TGTGCCAGCAGTGGGACTAGCTACGAGACCCAGTACTTC. Translated, it reads CASSGTSYETQYF.